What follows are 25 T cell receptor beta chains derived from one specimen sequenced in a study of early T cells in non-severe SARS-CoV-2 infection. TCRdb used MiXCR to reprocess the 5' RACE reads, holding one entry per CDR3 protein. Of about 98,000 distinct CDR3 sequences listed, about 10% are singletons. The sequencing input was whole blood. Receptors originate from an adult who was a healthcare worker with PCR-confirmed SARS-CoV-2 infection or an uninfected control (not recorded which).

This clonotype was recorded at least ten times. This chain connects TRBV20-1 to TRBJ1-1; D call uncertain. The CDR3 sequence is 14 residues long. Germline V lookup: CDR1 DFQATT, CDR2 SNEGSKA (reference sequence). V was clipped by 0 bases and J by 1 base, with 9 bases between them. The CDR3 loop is CSARDSGWNTEAFF. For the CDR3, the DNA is TGCAGTGCTAGAGATTCAGGATGGAACACTGAAGCTTTCTTT.

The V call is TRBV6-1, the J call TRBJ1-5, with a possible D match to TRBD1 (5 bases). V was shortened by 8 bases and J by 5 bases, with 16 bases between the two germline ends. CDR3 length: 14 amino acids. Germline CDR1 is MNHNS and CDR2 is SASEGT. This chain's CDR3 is CASLKPQGHQPQHF. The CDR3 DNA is TGTGCCAGCCTAAAGCCCCAGGGCCATCAGCCCCAGCATTTT.

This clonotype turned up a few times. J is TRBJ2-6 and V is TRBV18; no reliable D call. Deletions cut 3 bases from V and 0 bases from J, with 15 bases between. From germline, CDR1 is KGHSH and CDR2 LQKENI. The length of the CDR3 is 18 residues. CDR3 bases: TGTGCCAGCTCACCGCAGCGATACAGATCCTCTGGGGCCAACGTCCTGACTTTC. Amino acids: CASSPQRYRSSGANVLTF.

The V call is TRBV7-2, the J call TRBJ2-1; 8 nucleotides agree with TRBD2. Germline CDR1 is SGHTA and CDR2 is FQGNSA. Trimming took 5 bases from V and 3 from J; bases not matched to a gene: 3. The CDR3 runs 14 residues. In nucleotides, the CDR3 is TGTGCCAGCAGCCTTCTAGCGGGCTACAATGAGCAGTTCTTC. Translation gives CASSLLAGYNEQFF.

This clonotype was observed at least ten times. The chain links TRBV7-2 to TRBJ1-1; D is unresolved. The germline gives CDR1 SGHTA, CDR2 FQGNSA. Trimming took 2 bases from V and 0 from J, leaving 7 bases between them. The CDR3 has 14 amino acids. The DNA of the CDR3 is TGTGCCAGCAGCTTAAGGGCAATGAACACTGAAGCTTTCTTT. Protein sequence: CASSLRAMNTEAFF.

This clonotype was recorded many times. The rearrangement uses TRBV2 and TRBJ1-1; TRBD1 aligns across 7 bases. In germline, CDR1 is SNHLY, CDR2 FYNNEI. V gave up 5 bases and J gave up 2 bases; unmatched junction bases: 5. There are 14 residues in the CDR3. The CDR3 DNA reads TGTGCCAGCAGTACCGGAGGGGGCAACACTGAAGCTTTCTTT. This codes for CASSTGGGNTEAFF.

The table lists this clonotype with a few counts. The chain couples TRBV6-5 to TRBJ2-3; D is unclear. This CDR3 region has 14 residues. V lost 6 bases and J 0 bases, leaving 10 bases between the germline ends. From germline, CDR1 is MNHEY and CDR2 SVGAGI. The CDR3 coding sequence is TGTGCCAGCAGATCAGCGACTAGCACAGATACGCAGTATTTT. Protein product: CASRSATSTDTQYF.

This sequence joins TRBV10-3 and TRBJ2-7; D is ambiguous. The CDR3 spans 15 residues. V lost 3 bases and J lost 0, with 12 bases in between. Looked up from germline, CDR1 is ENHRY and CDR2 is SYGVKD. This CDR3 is CAISDPQRTSYEQYF. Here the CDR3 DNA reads TGTGCCATCAGTGATCCCCAGCGCACCTCCTACGAGCAGTACTTC.

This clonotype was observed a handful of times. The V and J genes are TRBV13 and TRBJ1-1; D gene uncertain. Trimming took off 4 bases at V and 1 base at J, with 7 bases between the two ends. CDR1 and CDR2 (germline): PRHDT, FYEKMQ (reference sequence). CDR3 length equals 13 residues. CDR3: CASSSGENTEAFF. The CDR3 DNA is TGTGCCAGCAGCTCAGGAGAGAACACTGAAGCTTTCTTT.

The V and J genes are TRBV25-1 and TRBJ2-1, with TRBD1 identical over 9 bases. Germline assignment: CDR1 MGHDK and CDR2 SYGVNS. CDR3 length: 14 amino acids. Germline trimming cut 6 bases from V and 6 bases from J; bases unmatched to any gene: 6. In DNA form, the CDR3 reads TGTGCCAGCAGCCGGGACAGGGACACCAATGAGCAGTTCTTC. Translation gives CASSRDRDTNEQFF. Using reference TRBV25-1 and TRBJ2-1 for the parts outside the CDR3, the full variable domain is EADIYQTPRYLVIGTGKKITLECSQTMGHDKMYWYQQDPGMELHLIHYSYGVNSTEKGDLSSESTVSRIRTEHFPLTLESARPSHTSQYLCASSRDRDTNEQFFGPGTRLTVL.

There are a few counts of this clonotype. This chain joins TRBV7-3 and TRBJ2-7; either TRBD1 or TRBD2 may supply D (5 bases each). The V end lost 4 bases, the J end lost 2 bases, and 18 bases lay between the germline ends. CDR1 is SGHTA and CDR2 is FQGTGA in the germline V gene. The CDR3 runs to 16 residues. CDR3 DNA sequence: TGTGCCAGCAGCTCACCTACCGGGACCGTACCCTACGAGCAGTACTTC. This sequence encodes CASSSPTGTVPYEQYF.

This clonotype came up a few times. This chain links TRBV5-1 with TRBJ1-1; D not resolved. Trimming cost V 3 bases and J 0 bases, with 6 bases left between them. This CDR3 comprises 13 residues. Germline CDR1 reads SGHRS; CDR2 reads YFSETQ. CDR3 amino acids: CASSSSVNTEAFF. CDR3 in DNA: TGCGCCAGCAGCTCGTCGGTGAACACTGAAGCTTTCTTT.

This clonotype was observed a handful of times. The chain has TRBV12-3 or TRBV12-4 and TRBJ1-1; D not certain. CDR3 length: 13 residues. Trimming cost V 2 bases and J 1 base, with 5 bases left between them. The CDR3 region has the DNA TGTGCCAGCAGTTTATATGGGAACACTGAAGCTTTCTTT. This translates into CASSLYGNTEAFF.

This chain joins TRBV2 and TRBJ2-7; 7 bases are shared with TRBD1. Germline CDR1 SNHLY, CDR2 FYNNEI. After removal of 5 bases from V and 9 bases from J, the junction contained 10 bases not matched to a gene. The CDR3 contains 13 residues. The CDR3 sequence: CASSSQGVHVQYF. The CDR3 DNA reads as TGTGCCAGCAGTTCTCAGGGGGTCCACGTGCAGTACTTC.

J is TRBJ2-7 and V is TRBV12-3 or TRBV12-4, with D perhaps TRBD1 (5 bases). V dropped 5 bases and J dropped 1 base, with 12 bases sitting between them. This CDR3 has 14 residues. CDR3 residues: CASSLQGGSYEQYF. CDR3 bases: TGTGCCAGCAGTCTCCAGGGCGGTTCCTACGAGCAGTACTTC.

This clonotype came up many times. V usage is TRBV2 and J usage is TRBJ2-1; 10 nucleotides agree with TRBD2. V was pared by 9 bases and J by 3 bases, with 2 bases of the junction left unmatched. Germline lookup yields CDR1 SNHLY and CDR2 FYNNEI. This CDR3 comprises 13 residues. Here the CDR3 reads CARRTSGYNEQFF. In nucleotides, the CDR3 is TGTGCCAGAAGGACTAGCGGCTACAATGAGCAGTTCTTC. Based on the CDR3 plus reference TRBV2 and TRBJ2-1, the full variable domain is EPEVTQTPSHQVTQMGQEVILRCVPISNHLYFYWYRQILGQKVEFLVSFYNNEISEKSEIFDDQFSVERPDGSNFTLKIRSTKLEDSAMYFCARRTSGYNEQFFGPGTRLTVL.

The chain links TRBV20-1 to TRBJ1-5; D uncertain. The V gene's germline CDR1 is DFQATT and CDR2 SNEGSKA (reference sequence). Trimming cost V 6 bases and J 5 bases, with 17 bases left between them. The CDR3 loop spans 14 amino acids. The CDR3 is CSAYSSRRDQPQHF. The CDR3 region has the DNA TGCAGTGCCTACTCAAGCCGGAGGGATCAGCCCCAGCATTTT.

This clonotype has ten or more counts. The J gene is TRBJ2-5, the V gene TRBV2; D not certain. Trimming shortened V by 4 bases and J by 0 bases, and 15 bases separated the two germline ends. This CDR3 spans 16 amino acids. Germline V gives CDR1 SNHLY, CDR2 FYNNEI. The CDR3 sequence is CASSGEYTRYQETQYF. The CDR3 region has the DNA TGTGCCAGCAGTGGGGAATACACCCGGTACCAAGAGACCCAGTACTTC. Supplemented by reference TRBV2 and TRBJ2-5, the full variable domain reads EPEVTQTPSHQVTQMGQEVILRCVPISNHLYFYWYRQILGQKVEFLVSFYNNEISEKSEIFDDQFSVERPDGSNFTLKIRSTKLEDSAMYFCASSGEYTRYQETQYFGPGTRLLVL.

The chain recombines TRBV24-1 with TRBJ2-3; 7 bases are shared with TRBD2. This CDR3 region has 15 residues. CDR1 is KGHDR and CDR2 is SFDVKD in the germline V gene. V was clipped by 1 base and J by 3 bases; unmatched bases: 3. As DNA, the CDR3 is TGTGCCACCAGTGATTTAAGGGACTATACAGATACGCAGTATTTT. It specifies CATSDLRDYTDTQYF.

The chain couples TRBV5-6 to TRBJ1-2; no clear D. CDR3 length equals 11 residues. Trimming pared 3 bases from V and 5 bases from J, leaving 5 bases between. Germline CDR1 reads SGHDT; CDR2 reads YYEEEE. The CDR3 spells CASSYVYGYTF. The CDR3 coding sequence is TGTGCCAGCAGCTATGTGTATGGCTACACCTTC.

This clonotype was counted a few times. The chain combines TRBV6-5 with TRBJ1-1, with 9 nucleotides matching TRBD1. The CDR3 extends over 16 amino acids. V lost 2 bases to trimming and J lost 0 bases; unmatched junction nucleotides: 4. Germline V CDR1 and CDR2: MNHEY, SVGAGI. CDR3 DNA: TGTGCCAGCAGTTACGCCGGGACAGGGATGAACACTGAAGCTTTCTTT. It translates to CASSYAGTGMNTEAFF.

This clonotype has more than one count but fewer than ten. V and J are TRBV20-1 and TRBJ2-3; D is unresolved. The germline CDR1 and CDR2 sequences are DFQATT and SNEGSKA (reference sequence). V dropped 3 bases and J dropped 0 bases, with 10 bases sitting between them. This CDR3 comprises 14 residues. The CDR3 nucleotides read TGCAGTGCTAGCCCACTACAGAGCACAGATACGCAGTATTTT. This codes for CSASPLQSTDTQYF.

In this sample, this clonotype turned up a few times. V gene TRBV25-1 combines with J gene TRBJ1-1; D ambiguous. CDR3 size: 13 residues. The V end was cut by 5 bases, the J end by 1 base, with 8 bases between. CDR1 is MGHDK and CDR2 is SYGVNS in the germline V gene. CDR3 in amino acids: CASSPVENTEAFF. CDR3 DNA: TGTGCCAGCAGTCCCGTAGAGAACACTGAAGCTTTCTTT. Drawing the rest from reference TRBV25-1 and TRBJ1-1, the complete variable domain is EADIYQTPRYLVIGTGKKITLECSQTMGHDKMYWYQQDPGMELHLIHYSYGVNSTEKGDLSSESTVSRIRTEHFPLTLESARPSHTSQYLCASSPVENTEAFFGQGTRLTVV.

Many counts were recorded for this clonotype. The CDR3, as DNA: TGCGCCAGCAGCCAAGGGATCCGGTCCAATGAGCAGTTCTTC. Amino acid sequence: CASSQGIRSNEQFF. The chain uses TRBV4-1 and TRBJ2-1; D gene uncertain. V gave up 1 base and J gave up 6 bases, with 10 bases separating them. CDR3 length: 14 residues. Germline CDR1 and CDR2: MGHRA and YSYEKL.

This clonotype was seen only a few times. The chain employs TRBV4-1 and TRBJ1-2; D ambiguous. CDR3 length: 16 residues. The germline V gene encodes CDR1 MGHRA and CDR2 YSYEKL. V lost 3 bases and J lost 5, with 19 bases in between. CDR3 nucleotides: TGCGCCAGCAGCCACTCATCCGTAGACGGAACGTATGGCTACACCTTC. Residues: CASSHSSVDGTYGYTF.